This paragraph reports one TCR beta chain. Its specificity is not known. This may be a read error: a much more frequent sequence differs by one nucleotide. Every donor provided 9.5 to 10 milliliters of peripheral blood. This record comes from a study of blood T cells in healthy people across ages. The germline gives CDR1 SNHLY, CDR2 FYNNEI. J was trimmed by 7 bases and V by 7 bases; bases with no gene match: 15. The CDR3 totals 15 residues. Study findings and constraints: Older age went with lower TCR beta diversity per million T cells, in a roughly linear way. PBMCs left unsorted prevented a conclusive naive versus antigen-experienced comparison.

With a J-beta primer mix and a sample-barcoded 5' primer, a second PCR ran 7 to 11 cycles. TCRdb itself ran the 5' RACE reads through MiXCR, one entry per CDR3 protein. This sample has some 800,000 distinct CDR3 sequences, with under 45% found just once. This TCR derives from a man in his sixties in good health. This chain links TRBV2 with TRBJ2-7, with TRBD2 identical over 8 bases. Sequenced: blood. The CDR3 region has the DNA TGTGCCAGCAAGGCGGGGGGCGCTAAAATCAATGAGCAGTACTTC. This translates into CASKAGGAKINEQYF.